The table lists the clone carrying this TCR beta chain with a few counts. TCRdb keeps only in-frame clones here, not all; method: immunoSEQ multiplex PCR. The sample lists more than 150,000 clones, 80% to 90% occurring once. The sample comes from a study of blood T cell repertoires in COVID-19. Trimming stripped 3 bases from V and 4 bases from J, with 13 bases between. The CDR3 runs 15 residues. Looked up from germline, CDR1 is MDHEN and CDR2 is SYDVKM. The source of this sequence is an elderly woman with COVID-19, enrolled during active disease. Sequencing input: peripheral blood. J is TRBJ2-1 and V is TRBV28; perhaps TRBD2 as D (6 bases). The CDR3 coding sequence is TGTGCCAGCAGTTTCCCCCGGGACTTATACAATGAGCAGTTCTTC. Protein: CASSFPRDLYNEQFF. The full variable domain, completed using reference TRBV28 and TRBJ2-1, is DVKVTQSSRYLVKRTGEKVFLECVQDMDHENMFWYRQDPGLGLRLIYFSYDVKMKEKGDIPEGYSVSREKKERFSLILESASTNQTSMYLCASSFPRDLYNEQFFGPGTRLTVL.